This T cell receptor beta chain stems from a study of T-cell reconstitution after alpha-beta-depleted transplantation in children (dated by TCRdb to the mid-2010s). Regarding the research as a whole: The study quantitatively tracked T-cell immune reconstitution after TCRalphabeta/CD19-depleted allogeneic hematopoietic cell transplantation in children using TCR repertoire profiling.

Clipping removes 8 bases from V and 4 bases from J, with 15 as the unmatched junction base count. For CDR1 and CDR2, the germline V gene (reference sequence) lists LNHNV and YYDKDF. The CDR3 starts with the cysteine, ends with the phenylalanine, and has 18 residues. The only DNA kept is the CDR3, 54 bases in frame from the first base. Results and caveats for the whole study, not just this receptor: The apparently early alphabetaT-cell count recovery about two months after transplant was reportedly dependent on only several hundred rapidly expanded clones derived from non-depleted graft cells. Over subsequent months, a decline in hyperexpanded clone frequencies was noted, and after one year, T-cell counts and TCRbeta diversity were mostly ascribed to newly produced T cells. In some patients, high TCRbeta diversity at day 60 was attributed to recipient T cells and intrathymic progenitors that had survived conditioning.

This clonotype showed up many times. The clone's antigen remains unknown. Per-base qualities were not stored, and no clone one base away is much larger. Library preparation used PCR. Sequencing used an Illumina HiSeq 2500. To normalize quantification of the TCRbeta repertoire, the TCR libraries were built with molecular barcoding that relied on unique molecular identifiers. TCRdb passed the public sequencing reads through fastp at Q25 and MiXCR, retaining productive beta sequences. CDR3 protein duplicates are merged, each entry listing the most common genes and DNA. The sample table contains about 200,000 distinct CDR3 sequences; only one count was recorded for approximately 7% of them. The ten largest clones take up about 5.5% of the sample. The treatment or condition label, as the study defines it: allogeneic hematopoietic cell transplantation with graft depleted of TCRalphabeta T cells and CD19 B cells. Transplant recipients were children who received TCRalphabeta/CD19-depleted allogeneic hematopoietic cell grafts.

In this chain, TRBV15 is recombined with TRBJ2-1; TRBD2 matches 12 bases in the middle. The sequence was obtained from a boy between 2 and 10 years old with acute lymphoblastic leukemia, due to receive a stem cell transplant. The sequenced sample was PBMCs, obtained before TCRalphabeta/CD19-depleted stem cell transplant. The DNA sequence is given as TGTGCCACCCGGTGGAAACCTAGCGGGGGGGCGAGGTACAATGAGCAGTTCTTC. The resulting protein is CATRWKPSGGARYNEQFF.